The 10 T cell receptor beta chains listed next were all sequenced from one sample in a study of blood T cell repertoires in COVID-19. Assay: immunoSEQ multiplex PCR; the TCRdb copy retains only in-frame clones and omits some. The table includes over 55,000 clones, roughly 87% detected once. The sample taken for sequencing was peripheral blood. The receptors shown here come from a woman older than 75 with COVID-19, enrolled during active disease.

The chain joins TRBV6-5 to TRBJ1-1; TRBD1 agrees at 12 bases. V dropped 6 bases and J dropped 5; count of bases not matched to a gene: 4. The CDR3 is 14 amino acids. Germline loops: CDR1 MNHEY, CDR2 SVGAGI. CDR3 sequence: CASSGTGGGTEAFF. The CDR3 region has the DNA TGTGCCAGCAGCGGGACAGGGGGCGGAACTGAAGCTTTCTTT.

V gene TRBV5-1 combines with J gene TRBJ2-3, with 8 bases identical to TRBD1. The V gene's germline CDR1 is SGHRS and CDR2 YFSETQ. The J segment lost 2 bases and the V segment lost 4 bases, leaving 6 bases of the junction unmatched. This CDR3 is built from 15 residues. CDR3 in amino acids: CASSKWGQDTDTQYF. Written as DNA, the CDR3 is TGCGCCAGCAGCAAGTGGGGACAGGACACAGATACGCAGTATTTT.

This chain connects TRBV5-6 to TRBJ1-1; D gene ambiguous. The CDR3 has 13 amino acids. Germline V gene lookup returns CDR1 SGHDT and CDR2 YYEEEE. V shed 4 bases and J shed 4 bases, with 11 bases lying between them. The chain's CDR3 is CASSLRRVTEAFF. The CDR3, as DNA: TGTGCCAGCAGCCTGAGGAGGGTCACTGAAGCTTTCTTT.

This chain uses TRBV19 with TRBJ1-5; D might be TRBD1 (6 bases). The ends were cut back, 8 bases at V and 5 bases at J, with 10 bases in the middle. This CDR3 comprises 12 residues. The V gene's germline CDR1 is LNHDA and CDR2 SQIVND (reference sequence). CDR3 sequence (DNA): TGTGCCAGTTCGAGACAGGATCAGCCCCAGCATTTT. Amino acids: CASSRQDQPQHF.

This rearrangement joins TRBV2 to TRBJ2-5; D call uncertain. Trimming removed 2 bases at V and 3 bases at J, with 4 bases between. Germline V CDR1 and CDR2: SNHLY, FYNNEI. This CDR3 region has 12 residues. CDR3: CASSELKETQYF. CDR3 nucleotides: TGTGCCAGCAGTGAATTAAAAGAGACCCAGTACTTC.

The gene calls are TRBV5-1 and TRBJ2-7, with a weak D call TRBD1 (5 bases). This CDR3 spans 13 amino acids. V lost 4 bases to trimming and J lost 4 bases, with 12 bases between them. Germline V gene data show CDR1 as SGHRS and CDR2 as YFSETQ. DNA for the CDR3: TGCGCCAGCAGCGCGCAGGGATCGTACGAGCAGTACTTC. This encodes CASSAQGSYEQYF. Combining the CDR3 with reference TRBV5-1 and TRBJ2-7 gives the whole variable domain KAGVTQTPRYLIKTRGQQVTLSCSPISGHRSVSWYQQTPGQGLQFLFEYFSETQRNKGNFPGRFSGRQFSNSRSEMNVSTLELGDSALYLCASSAQGSYEQYFGPGTRLTVT.

The V and J genes are TRBV5-5 and TRBJ1-4; a possible D gene is TRBD1 (6 bases). Per germline, CDR1 SGHKS and CDR2 YYEKEE (reference sequence). V shed 0 bases and J shed 3 bases, with 18 bases lying between them. The CDR3 is 18 amino acids. For the CDR3, the DNA is TGTGCCAGCAGCTTGGGGTATAGCTGGGGGCTGGCTAATGAAAAACTGTTTTTT. Protein sequence: CASSLGYSWGLANEKLFF.

V and J are TRBV25-1 and TRBJ2-2; the match to TRBD1 covers 9 bases. The ends lost 7 bases at V and 4 bases at J; junction bases unmatched: 10. This CDR3 is 16 amino acids long. CDR1 and CDR2 from the germline V gene are MGHDK and SYGVNS. CDR3: CASKLQGTGPTGELFF. The CDR3 DNA follows: TGTGCCAGCAAACTCCAGGGGACAGGGCCCACCGGGGAGCTGTTTTTT.

This clone was recorded once. The V call is TRBV7-9, the J call TRBJ1-1, with TRBD1 identical over 9 bases. The CDR3 covers 13 residues. The germline CDR1 and CDR2 sequences are SEHNR and FQNEAQ (reference sequence). Losses at the gene ends were 5 bases for V and 9 bases for J; bases not matched to a gene: 7. The CDR3 reads CASSPTGGSQAFF. CDR3 sequence (DNA): TGTGCCAGCAGCCCTACAGGGGGCTCACAAGCTTTCTTT.

This chain uses TRBV5-1 with TRBJ2-7, with a weak D call TRBD2 (6 bases). Trimming took off 1 base at V and 4 bases at J, with 15 bases between the two ends. CDR3 size: 15 residues. Germline V CDR1 and CDR2: SGHRS, YFSETQ. The CDR3 region has the DNA TGCGCCAGCAGCTTGAGTCCGGGGGTAGGTTACGAGCAGTACTTC. Its translation is CASSLSPGVGYEQYF.